This T cell receptor (beta chain) comes out of a study of cytomegalovirus exposure and HLA in healthy donors. Use of 60 Vbeta and 13 Jbeta primers characterized the PCR. Generated by immunoSEQ multiplex PCR, the TCRdb table keeps only in-frame clones and is missing some. The repertoire holds more than 95,000 clones, with 78% as singletons. Germline CDR1 is SGHRS and CDR2 is YFSETQ. The CDR3 contains 14 residues. Trimming cost V 3 bases and J 4 bases; bases outside gene matches: 5. The receptor was derived from a woman between 40 and 50 years old in good health and CMV-seronegative. The specimen was PBMCs. The V and J genes are TRBV5-1 and TRBJ1-1; 8 bases match TRBD1. CDR3 protein: CASSSGQGGTEAFF. The DNA of the CDR3 is TGCGCCAGCAGCTCCGGACAGGGCGGCACTGAAGCTTTCTTT. The variable domain in full, with the rest retrieved from reference TRBV5-1 and TRBJ1-1, is KAGVTQTPRYLIKTRGQQVTLSCSPISGHRSVSWYQQTPGQGLQFLFEYFSETQRNKGNFPGRFSGRQFSNSRSEMNVSTLELGDSALYLCASSSGQGGTEAFFGQGTRLTVV.